This T cell receptor beta chain is from a study of blood T cell repertoires in COVID-19. The method was immunoSEQ multiplex PCR; TCRdb's version includes in-frame clones alone and lacks a portion of them. In the table there are 74,000 or so clones, around 89% of which are singletons. Trimming removed 5 bases from V and 0 bases from J, with 8 bases in between. The CDR3 has 13 residues. CDR1 and CDR2 from the germline V gene are SGHDT and YYEEEE. The V gene is TRBV5-6, the J gene TRBJ2-5; D gene uncertain. The receptor's source is a man aged 50 to 60 with acute or convalescent COVID-19. Sequenced input: peripheral blood. CDR3 protein: CASRVRNQETQYF. The CDR3 coding sequence is TGTGCCAGCAGGGTTAGAAACCAAGAGACCCAGTACTTC.